This T cell receptor (beta chain) was recorded in a study of control samples from healthy donors and cancer patients. V shed 6 bases and J shed 14 bases, with 14 bases lying between them. CDR3 size: 11 residues. This table comes from immunoSEQ multiplex PCR, and its TCRdb copy is limited to in-frame clones, with some not included. The sample has some 150,000 clones, just under 95% seen once. This chain joins TRBV12-3 or TRBV12-4 and TRBJ1-3; D might be TRBD1 (5 bases). Sequencing used blood. The clonotype was recovered from a woman aged 55-70 years in good health. In DNA form, the CDR3 reads TGTGCCAGCAGCCTGGTGGGGGTGGTATATTTT. Translation: CASSLVGVVYF.